What follows are 26 T cell receptor beta chains derived from one specimen sequenced in a study of blood T cell repertoires in COVID-19. Profiled with immunoSEQ multiplex PCR; TCRdb holds only in-frame clones, not every one. The repertoire holds about 230,000 clones, with roughly 80% as singletons. Source material: peripheral blood. The receptor set was obtained from a woman aged 80 or over with acute or convalescent COVID-19.

This clone was picked up many times. This sequence joins TRBV15 and TRBJ1-5; a weak D match, TRBD1 (5 bases). The germline gives CDR1 LNHNV, CDR2 YYDKDF (reference sequence). Between the trimmed V and J ends, which lost 5 bases and 1 base, there was a span of 18 bases. CDR3 size: 17 residues. This CDR3 is CATSPTNRLFSNQPQHF. The DNA of the CDR3 is TGTGCCACCAGCCCCACAAACAGGCTTTTCAGCAATCAGCCCCAGCATTTT.

The rearrangement joins TRBV25-1 to TRBJ1-5; 7 bases align to TRBD1. Germline V lookup: CDR1 MGHDK, CDR2 SYGVNS. This CDR3 is 14 amino acids long. The junction had 3 bases not matched to a gene; V was cut back by 2 bases and J by 5 bases. The CDR3 protein is CASSENRGDQPQHF. CDR3 DNA: TGTGCCAGCAGTGAAAACAGGGGCGATCAGCCCCAGCATTTT.

V is TRBV2 and J is TRBJ1-2, with 7 bases matching TRBD1. Losses at the gene ends were 6 bases for V and 4 bases for J; bases not matched to a gene: 5. Germline assignment: CDR1 SNHLY and CDR2 FYNNEI. The CDR3 sequence is 13 residues long. CDR3 coding DNA: TGTGCCAGCAGGGGGGACAGCCCCTATGGCTACACCTTC. The encoded protein is CASRGDSPYGYTF. Using reference TRBV2 and TRBJ1-2 for the parts outside the CDR3, the full variable domain is EPEVTQTPSHQVTQMGQEVILRCVPISNHLYFYWYRQILGQKVEFLVSFYNNEISEKSEIFDDQFSVERPDGSNFTLKIRSTKLEDSAMYFCASRGDSPYGYTFGSGTRLTVV.

V usage is TRBV3-1 (or the pseudogene TRBV3-2) and J usage is TRBJ2-3, with D hard to call. The germline V gene encodes CDR1 LGHDT and CDR2 YNNKEL (reference sequence). V shed 1 base and J shed 9 bases, with 8 bases lying between them. The CDR3 is 12 residues long. The CDR3 coding sequence is TGTGCCAGCAGCCAAGCAAGGAGAACGCAGTATTTT. Its protein is CASSQARRTQYF.

V usage is TRBV3-1 (or the pseudogene TRBV3-2) and J usage is TRBJ1-4; 7 bases are a match to TRBD1. Germline assignment: CDR1 LGHDT and CDR2 YNNKEL (reference sequence). This CDR3 spans 16 amino acids. J was trimmed by 2 bases and V by 3 bases; bases with no gene match: 6. CDR3: CASSHPGTATNEKLFF. The CDR3 nucleotides are TGTGCCAGCAGCCATCCCGGGACAGCTACTAATGAAAAACTGTTTTTT.

CDR3 in DNA: TGTGCCAGTAGTACCGGGACAGGGGGACGGAATCAGCCCCAGCATTTT. Residues: CASSTGTGGRNQPQHF. The chain has TRBV19 and TRBJ1-5, with 11 bases matching TRBD1. CDR1 is LNHDA, CDR2 SQIVND, per germline (reference sequence). V was pared by 4 bases and J by 4 bases, with 6 bases of the junction left unmatched. This CDR3 comprises 16 residues.

In its sample, this clone was seen a few times. The chain is built from TRBV27 and TRBJ1-1, with TRBD1 matching over 7 bases. V was pared by 8 bases and J by 0 bases, with 9 bases of the junction left unmatched. CDR1 and CDR2 (germline): MNHEY, SMNVEV (reference sequence). The CDR3 is made up of 15 amino acids. The CDR3 region is CASSFQTGLNTEAFF. CDR3 nucleotide sequence: TGTGCCAGCTCTTTCCAGACAGGGTTGAACACTGAAGCTTTCTTT.

The V and J genes are TRBV6-1 and TRBJ2-4; 11 bases agree with TRBD2. Germline V lookup: CDR1 MNHNS, CDR2 SASEGT. V lost 0 bases, J lost 0 bases, and 10 bases stayed unmatched. The CDR3 length is 20 residues. The CDR3 here is CASSEAWLAGGELAKNIQYF. CDR3 bases: TGTGCCAGCAGTGAAGCGTGGCTAGCGGGGGGCGAGCTAGCCAAAAACATTCAGTACTTC.

The chain employs TRBV11-2 and TRBJ2-7; 9 nucleotides align to TRBD2. There are 16 residues in the CDR3. Trimming at V came to 2 bases and at J to 4 bases, leaving 9 bases not matched to a gene. CDR1 and CDR2 (germline): SGHAT, FQNNGV. As DNA, the CDR3 is TGTGCCAGCAGCTTACCGTCTGCGGGAGGGGGATACGAGCAGTACTTC. This sequence encodes CASSLPSAGGGYEQYF.

At least ten counts were recorded for this clone. The CDR3 is CASSLDNRVREQYF. As DNA, the CDR3 is TGTGCCAGCAGCTTGGATAACAGGGTGCGCGAGCAGTACTTC. V is TRBV5-4 and J is TRBJ2-7; possibly TRBD1 for D (6 bases). There are 14 residues in the CDR3. Germline CDR1 reads SGHNT; CDR2 reads YYREEE (reference sequence). V lost 0 bases to trimming and J lost 6 bases, with 13 bases between them.

V and J are TRBV2 and TRBJ2-5; the match to TRBD2 covers 14 bases. Germline assignment: CDR1 SNHLY and CDR2 FYNNEI. Trimming cost V 2 bases and J 5 bases; bases outside gene matches: 7. This CDR3 is built from 17 residues. The CDR3 DNA reads as TGTGCCAGCAGTGAAAGACTAGCGGGAGGGCCAGGGGAGACCCAGTACTTC. Residues: CASSERLAGGPGETQYF. Variable domain in full (rest from reference TRBV2 and TRBJ2-5): EPEVTQTPSHQVTQMGQEVILRCVPISNHLYFYWYRQILGQKVEFLVSFYNNEISEKSEIFDDQFSVERPDGSNFTLKIRSTKLEDSAMYFCASSERLAGGPGETQYFGPGTRLLVL.

This clone is a singleton in its sample. V gene TRBV6-5 combines with J gene TRBJ2-3; 11 bases are shared with TRBD2. This CDR3 region has 15 residues. The germline V gene encodes CDR1 MNHEY and CDR2 SVGAGI. V shed 10 bases, J shed 5 bases, and the junction held 11 bases outside the gene matches. The CDR3 nucleotides are TGTGCCAACACTATAGCGGGAGGGCCTTTAGATACGCAGTATTTT. Residues: CANTIAGGPLDTQYF.

This clone was observed a handful of times. J is TRBJ1-5 and V is TRBV19; D is possibly TRBD1 (5 bases). V was clipped by 5 bases and J by 2 bases, with 16 bases between them. Germline CDR1 and CDR2: LNHDA and SQIVND (reference sequence). The CDR3 runs to 16 residues. The CDR3 spells CASSPPPGGGNQPQHF. The CDR3 bases are TGTGCCAGTAGTCCCCCCCCGGGGGGAGGCAATCAGCCCCAGCATTTT. Full variable domain (missing parts from reference TRBV19 and TRBJ1-5): DGGITQSPKYLFRKEGQNVTLSCEQNLNHDAMYWYRQDPGQGLRLIYYSQIVNDFQKGDIAEGYSVSREKKESFPLTVTSAQKNPTAFYLCASSPPPGGGNQPQHFGDGTRLSIL.

The chain combines TRBV20-1 with TRBJ1-1, with a possible D match to TRBD1 (6 bases). Germline lookup yields CDR1 DFQATT and CDR2 SNEGSKA (reference sequence). This CDR3 has 13 amino acids. Trimming took off 3 bases at V and 0 bases at J, with 8 bases between the two ends. The CDR3 spells CSASGTLNTEAFF. CDR3 DNA sequence: TGCAGTGCTAGTGGGACATTGAACACTGAAGCTTTCTTT.

V gene TRBV2 combines with J gene TRBJ2-7; possible D gene TRBD1, 6 bases. With 8 bases removed from V and 4 bases from J, the gap between germline ends came to 12 bases. The CDR3 contains 12 residues. Germline V CDR1 and CDR2: SNHLY, FYNNEI. CDR3 amino acids: CASQGFGYEQYF. DNA of the CDR3: TGTGCCAGCCAGGGGTTTGGGTACGAGCAGTACTTC. Drawing the rest from reference TRBV2 and TRBJ2-7, the complete variable domain is EPEVTQTPSHQVTQMGQEVILRCVPISNHLYFYWYRQILGQKVEFLVSFYNNEISEKSEIFDDQFSVERPDGSNFTLKIRSTKLEDSAMYFCASQGFGYEQYFGPGTRLTVT.

The chain combines TRBV2 with TRBJ2-5; 9 bases line up with TRBD1. CDR1 is SNHLY and CDR2 is FYNNEI in the germline V gene. The trim removed 6 bases at V and 5 bases at J, leaving 4 bases unmatched. The length of the CDR3 is 13 residues. CDR3 region: CASRGTGRETQYF. Here the CDR3 DNA reads TGTGCCAGCAGAGGGACAGGGAGGGAGACCCAGTACTTC.

The J gene is TRBJ2-3, the V gene TRBV28; D gene ambiguous. The V and J ends lost 5 bases and 0 bases respectively, with 18 bases between them. This CDR3 has 17 amino acids. Germline V gives CDR1 MDHEN, CDR2 SYDVKM. CDR3 sequence: CASSPLRSAPSTDTQYF. CDR3 DNA: TGTGCCAGCAGTCCGCTGCGGAGTGCCCCTAGCACAGATACGCAGTATTTT.

The V call is TRBV7-9, the J call TRBJ1-4; TRBD1 aligns across 10 bases. There are 16 residues in the CDR3. Trimming removed 3 bases from V and 2 bases from J; junction bases left unmatched: 3. Germline V gene data show CDR1 as SEHNR and CDR2 as FQNEAQ (reference sequence). The CDR3 here is CASSFKTGGTNEKLFF. In DNA, the CDR3 is TGTGCCAGCAGCTTCAAGACAGGGGGCACTAATGAAAAACTGTTTTTT.

The V and J genes are TRBV7-2 and TRBJ2-1; TRBD1 might be the D (6 bases). The V end lost 7 bases, the J end lost 8 bases, and 21 bases lay between the germline ends. The V gene's germline CDR1 is SGHTA and CDR2 FQGNSA. The CDR3 totals 15 residues. The CDR3 region has the DNA TGTGCCAGCACCAAAATCGTCCAGGGGTCTTATGAGCAGTTCTTC. Translating gives CASTKIVQGSYEQFF.

This chain uses TRBV6-1 with TRBJ1-3; unclear D gene. V was shortened by 1 base and J by 3 bases, with 10 bases between the two germline ends. There are 15 residues in the CDR3. CDR1 is MNHNS and CDR2 is SASEGT in the germline V gene. CDR3 sequence (DNA): TGTGCCAGCAGTGAAGTATCCCGGGTTGGAAACACCATATATTTT. Protein product: CASSEVSRVGNTIYF.

This sequence joins TRBV29-1 and TRBJ2-1, with D possibly matching TRBD2 (5 bases). Trimming took off 4 bases at V and 6 bases at J, with 16 bases between the two ends. The germline gives CDR1 SQVTM, CDR2 ANQGSEA. The CDR3 has 14 amino acids. CDR3 in DNA: TGCAGCGTTGTTCCGAGGGAGATCCCCAATGAGCAGTTCTTC. Encoded protein: CSVVPREIPNEQFF.

This chain links TRBV18 with TRBJ2-3; D is perhaps TRBD1 (5 bases). Germline values: CDR1 KGHSH, CDR2 LQKENI. Between the trimmed V and J ends, which lost 6 bases and 2 bases, there was a span of 12 bases. This CDR3 contains 14 residues. CDR3 sequence: CASSPDSYTDTQYF. Here the CDR3 DNA reads TGTGCCAGCTCTCCCGACAGTTACACAGATACGCAGTATTTT.

J is TRBJ2-2 and V is TRBV6-5, with 7 bases fitting TRBD1. The germline CDR1 and CDR2 sequences are MNHEY and SVGAGI. The junction had 6 bases not matched to a gene; V was cut back by 8 bases and J by 0 bases. The CDR3 has 15 residues. CDR3 amino acids: CASQLGGANTGELFF. CDR3 coding DNA: TGTGCCAGCCAACTAGGGGGCGCGAACACCGGGGAGCTGTTTTTT.

This clone appeared once. The chain uses TRBV5-4 and TRBJ2-7; the D gene is possibly TRBD1 (5 bases). Trimming took 2 bases from V and 3 from J, leaving 9 bases between them. CDR3 length: 13 residues. Germline CDR1 reads SGHNT; CDR2 reads YYREEE (reference sequence). The CDR3 sequence: CASSLRQGYEQYF. For the CDR3, the DNA is TGTGCCAGCAGCTTACGCCAGGGCTACGAGCAGTACTTC.

This clone was counted between two and nine times. The rearrangement joins TRBV7-2 to TRBJ1-2, with D tentatively TRBD1 (6 bases). Trimming pared 3 bases from V and 2 bases from J, leaving 16 bases between. Germline CDR1 SGHTA, CDR2 FQGNSA. CDR3 length equals 16 residues. The CDR3 here is CASSFAGTGRNYGYTF. DNA for the CDR3: TGTGCCAGCAGCTTCGCAGGCACAGGGAGAAACTATGGCTACACCTTC.

This clone was seen only a few times. V gene TRBV6-5 combines with J gene TRBJ1-5; no reliable D call. The CDR3 is 14 amino acids. CDR1 and CDR2 (germline): MNHEY, SVGAGI. V shed 4 bases and J shed 0 bases, with 7 bases lying between them. CDR3 sequence: CASSSTYSNQPQHF. The CDR3 bases are TGTGCCAGCAGTTCGACATATAGCAATCAGCCCCAGCATTTT.